Listed below are T cell receptor beta chains from one sample, sequenced in a study of T cells in Graves' hyperthyroidism and ophthalmopathy. MiXCR, run by TCRdb on the multiplex PCR reads, gives a single entry per CDR3 protein. The data show about 260,000 distinct CDR3 sequences, about 25% seen once. The sequenced sample was blood. The receptors stem from a man aged 40-49 years with Graves' hyperthyroidism that later progressed to Graves' ophthalmopathy. Both conserved end residues are part of each CDR3. D genes are given only for firm matches. Size is omitted from some rows. Given values are once, few, many or a class for expanded clones.

j_call: TRBJ1-1
cdr3_length: 15
clone_size: many
v_call: TRBV28
d_call: TRBD1
cdr3_aa: CASSSSGTVVTEAFF
cdr3_nt: TGTGCCAGCAGTTCATCCGGGACAGTGGTCACTGAAGCTTTCTTT

j_call: TRBJ1-2
cdr3_length: 12
clone_size: .
v_call: TRBV20-1
d_call: TRBD1
cdr3_aa: CSAWDSDYGYTF
cdr3_nt: TGCAGTGCTTGGGACAGTGACTATGGCTACACCTTC

j_call: TRBJ1-1
cdr3_length: 13
clone_size: many
v_call: TRBV10-3
d_call: .
cdr3_aa: CAISAQQNTEAFF
cdr3_nt: TGTGCCATCAGTGCTCAGCAGAACACTGAAGCTTTCTTT

j_call: TRBJ1-5
cdr3_length: 14
clone_size: .
v_call: TRBV6-2/TRBV6-3
d_call: .
cdr3_aa: CASSYGGLNQPQHF
cdr3_nt: TGTGCCAGCAGTTACGGGGGATTAAATCAGCCCCAGCATTTT

j_call: TRBJ2-3
cdr3_length: 15
clone_size: many
v_call: TRBV6-1
d_call: .
cdr3_aa: CASSGNGRRADTQYF
cdr3_nt: TGTGCCAGCAGTGGGAACGGGAGAAGAGCAGATACGCAGTATTTT

j_call: TRBJ1-2
cdr3_length: 16
clone_size: many
v_call: TRBV24-1
d_call: .
cdr3_aa: CATSDVGSRGGDGYTF
cdr3_nt: TGTGCCACCAGTGATGTCGGGAGCAGGGGAGGTGACGGCTACACCTTC

j_call: TRBJ2-2
cdr3_length: 15
clone_size: .
v_call: TRBV28
d_call: .
cdr3_aa: CASSLFSRSTGELFF
cdr3_nt: TGTGCCAGCAGTTTATTTTCCAGGAGTACCGGGGAGCTGTTTTTT

j_call: TRBJ2-5
cdr3_length: 14
clone_size: many
v_call: TRBV30
d_call: TRBD2
cdr3_aa: CAIQAASGPETQYF
cdr3_nt: TGTGCCATTCAGGCGGCTAGCGGCCCTGAGACCCAGTACTTC

j_call: TRBJ2-5
cdr3_length: 13
clone_size: many
v_call: TRBV7-9
d_call: .
cdr3_aa: CASSFSSQETQYF
cdr3_nt: TGTGCCAGCAGCTTTAGTTCACAAGAGACCCAGTACTTC

j_call: TRBJ2-7
cdr3_length: 17
clone_size: few
v_call: TRBV5-4
d_call: TRBD2
cdr3_aa: CASRLSSPAGAANEQYF
cdr3_nt: TGTGCCAGCAGATTGTCGAGTCCAGCGGGAGCGGCAAACGAGCAGTACTTC

j_call: TRBJ1-3
cdr3_length: 16
clone_size: many
v_call: TRBV6-5
d_call: .
cdr3_aa: CASSFPDRFSGNTIYF
cdr3_nt: TGTGCCAGCAGTTTTCCGGACCGATTCTCTGGAAACACCATATATTTT

j_call: TRBJ2-7
cdr3_length: 15
clone_size: many
v_call: TRBV28
d_call: .
cdr3_aa: CASSLPAGYSYEQYF
cdr3_nt: TGTGCCAGCAGTTTACCAGCGGGTTACTCCTACGAGCAGTACTTC

j_call: TRBJ1-2
cdr3_length: 11
clone_size: many
v_call: TRBV6-5
d_call: .
cdr3_aa: CASSYNYGYTF
cdr3_nt: TGTGCCAGCAGTTATAACTATGGCTACACCTTC

j_call: TRBJ1-2
cdr3_length: 14
clone_size: many
v_call: TRBV5-6
d_call: .
cdr3_aa: CASSPGDTNYGYTF
cdr3_nt: TGTGCCAGCAGCCCGGGGGACACTAACTATGGCTACACCTTC

j_call: TRBJ1-2
cdr3_length: 14
clone_size: many
v_call: TRBV19
d_call: .
cdr3_aa: CASSILGTRDGYTF
cdr3_nt: TGTGCCAGTAGTATTCTGGGTACTCGGGATGGCTACACCTTC

j_call: TRBJ2-7
cdr3_length: 13
clone_size: many
v_call: TRBV6-5
d_call: .
cdr3_aa: CASRKLGSYEQYF
cdr3_nt: TGTGCCAGCAGAAAGCTGGGGTCCTACGAGCAGTACTTC

j_call: TRBJ2-7
cdr3_length: 14
clone_size: many
v_call: TRBV2
d_call: TRBD1
cdr3_aa: CASRKPGQLYEQYF
cdr3_nt: TGTGCCAGCAGAAAACCGGGACAGCTCTACGAGCAGTACTTC

j_call: TRBJ1-1
cdr3_length: 15
clone_size: many
v_call: TRBV19
d_call: TRBD1
cdr3_aa: CASSPGQPSYTEAFF
cdr3_nt: TGTGCCAGTAGTCCGGGACAGCCCTCATACACTGAAGCTTTCTTT

j_call: TRBJ2-7
cdr3_length: 14
clone_size: .
v_call: TRBV6-5
d_call: TRBD1
cdr3_aa: CASTYRGRFYEQYF
cdr3_nt: TGTGCCAGCACTTACAGGGGACGCTTCTACGAGCAGTACTTC

j_call: TRBJ1-2
cdr3_length: 15
clone_size: .
v_call: TRBV24-1
d_call: TRBD1
cdr3_aa: CATSDILTGRDGYTF
cdr3_nt: TGTGCCACCAGTGATATTCTGACAGGGCGTGATGGCTACACCTTC

j_call: TRBJ2-7
cdr3_length: 14
clone_size: .
v_call: TRBV5-5
d_call: TRBD2
cdr3_aa: CASSLAGGDYEQYF
cdr3_nt: TGTGCCAGCAGCCTAGCGGGAGGGGATTACGAGCAGTACTTC

j_call: TRBJ2-5
cdr3_length: 13
clone_size: many
v_call: TRBV20-1
d_call: .
cdr3_aa: CSASPPGQETQYF
cdr3_nt: TGCAGTGCTAGTCCGCCAGGGCAAGAGACCCAGTACTTC

j_call: TRBJ1-2
cdr3_length: 13
clone_size: many
v_call: TRBV18
d_call: .
cdr3_aa: CASSPGQPNGYTF
cdr3_nt: TGTGCCAGCTCACCCGGACAGCCGAATGGCTACACCTTC

j_call: TRBJ2-7
cdr3_length: 14
clone_size: many
v_call: TRBV4-1
d_call: .
cdr3_aa: CASSQVTGLYEQYF
cdr3_nt: TGCGCCAGCAGCCAAGTTACAGGTCTCTACGAGCAGTACTTC

j_call: TRBJ2-7
cdr3_length: 16
clone_size: .
v_call: TRBV18
d_call: .
cdr3_aa: CASSPGGRQVSYEQYF
cdr3_nt: TGTGCCAGCTCACCGGGAGGACGTCAAGTTTCCTACGAGCAGTACTTC

j_call: TRBJ1-6
cdr3_length: 15
clone_size: many
v_call: TRBV7-8
d_call: .
cdr3_aa: CASSPRPGLGAPLHF
cdr3_nt: TGTGCCAGCAGCCCCCGCCCAGGGCTCGGGGCACCCCTCCACTTT

j_call: TRBJ2-5
cdr3_length: 14
clone_size: many
v_call: TRBV28
d_call: .
cdr3_aa: CASSLGGLEETQYF
cdr3_nt: TGTGCCAGCAGTTTAGGGGGGTTAGAGGAGACCCAGTACTTC

j_call: TRBJ1-1
cdr3_length: 15
clone_size: many
v_call: TRBV28
d_call: .
cdr3_aa: CASSSPKSVRTEAFF
cdr3_nt: TGTGCCAGCAGTTCACCCAAGTCCGTGAGGACTGAAGCTTTCTTT

j_call: TRBJ1-1
cdr3_length: 16
clone_size: .
v_call: TRBV19
d_call: .
cdr3_aa: CASSRQAGRVNTEAFF
cdr3_nt: TGTGCCAGTAGTAGGCAGGCTGGGAGGGTGAACACTGAAGCTTTCTTT

j_call: TRBJ1-2
cdr3_length: 14
clone_size: .
v_call: TRBV7-9
d_call: TRBD1
cdr3_aa: CASSAWTGARGYTF
cdr3_nt: TGTGCCAGCAGCGCCTGGACAGGGGCGAGAGGCTACACCTTC

j_call: TRBJ1-1
cdr3_length: 15
clone_size: many
v_call: TRBV15
d_call: .
cdr3_aa: CATSRPGTLGTEAFF
cdr3_nt: TGTGCCACCAGCAGACCCGGGACATTGGGCACTGAAGCTTTCTTT

j_call: TRBJ2-5
cdr3_length: 18
clone_size: .
v_call: TRBV28
d_call: TRBD2
cdr3_aa: CASSAPSGDDWQQETQYF
cdr3_nt: TGTGCCAGCAGTGCCCCTAGCGGCGACGACTGGCAACAAGAGACCCAGTACTTC

j_call: TRBJ2-7
cdr3_length: 15
clone_size: many
v_call: TRBV5-6
d_call: .
cdr3_aa: CASSSQPGHIYEQYF
cdr3_nt: TGTGCCAGCAGCTCCCAACCGGGACATATCTACGAGCAGTACTTC

j_call: TRBJ1-1
cdr3_length: 15
clone_size: many
v_call: TRBV27
d_call: .
cdr3_aa: CASSSSDRIGTEAFF
cdr3_nt: TGTGCCAGCAGTTCATCCGACAGGATTGGCACTGAAGCTTTCTTT

j_call: TRBJ2-7
cdr3_length: 14
clone_size: many
v_call: TRBV6-2/TRBV6-3
d_call: TRBD2
cdr3_aa: CASSYWGLNYEQYF
cdr3_nt: TGTGCCAGCAGTTACTGGGGACTAAACTACGAGCAGTACTTC

j_call: TRBJ1-2
cdr3_length: 16
clone_size: many
v_call: TRBV20-1
d_call: TRBD1
cdr3_aa: CSARGGQGALDYGYTF
cdr3_nt: TGCAGTGCTAGAGGCGGACAGGGGGCTCTCGACTATGGCTACACCTTC

j_call: TRBJ1-1
cdr3_length: 14
clone_size: .
v_call: TRBV6-5
d_call: .
cdr3_aa: CASSWRRPNTEAFF
cdr3_nt: TGTGCCAGCAGTTGGCGCAGACCGAACACTGAAGCTTTCTTT

j_call: TRBJ2-7
cdr3_length: 14
clone_size: few
v_call: TRBV7-2
d_call: .
cdr3_aa: CASTTWGKTYEQYF
cdr3_nt: TGTGCCAGCACCACGTGGGGGAAAACCTACGAGCAGTACTTC

j_call: TRBJ2-7
cdr3_length: 13
clone_size: many
v_call: TRBV7-2
d_call: .
cdr3_aa: CASRRDGSYEQYF
cdr3_nt: TGTGCCAGCAGGCGGGACGGTTCCTACGAGCAGTACTTC

j_call: TRBJ1-3
cdr3_length: 14
clone_size: few
v_call: TRBV12-3/TRBV12-4
d_call: .
cdr3_aa: CASSSDRSGNTIYF
cdr3_nt: TGTGCCAGCAGTTCGGACAGATCCGGAAACACCATATATTTT

j_call: TRBJ1-2
cdr3_length: 16
clone_size: .
v_call: TRBV20-1
d_call: .
cdr3_aa: CSARDRWGEVNYGYTF
cdr3_nt: TGCAGTGCTAGAGATCGGTGGGGGGAAGTGAACTATGGCTACACCTTC

j_call: TRBJ1-5
cdr3_length: 13
clone_size: many
v_call: TRBV2
d_call: .
cdr3_aa: CASSEGENQPQHF
cdr3_nt: TGTGCCAGCAGTGAAGGGGAAAATCAGCCCCAGCATTTT

j_call: TRBJ1-5
cdr3_length: 14
clone_size: many
v_call: TRBV7-9
d_call: TRBD1
cdr3_aa: CASSLGDRNQPQHF
cdr3_nt: TGTGCCAGCAGCTTAGGGGACAGGAATCAGCCCCAGCATTTT

j_call: TRBJ1-1
cdr3_length: 13
clone_size: many
v_call: TRBV3-1
d_call: .
cdr3_aa: CASRLNRDTEAFF
cdr3_nt: TGTGCCAGCAGACTAAACAGGGACACTGAAGCTTTCTTT

j_call: TRBJ1-1
cdr3_length: 14
clone_size: many
v_call: TRBV20-1
d_call: .
cdr3_aa: CSARHSGKLTEAFF
cdr3_nt: TGCAGTGCTAGACACTCAGGGAAATTAACTGAAGCTTTCTTT

j_call: TRBJ2-5
cdr3_length: 14
clone_size: many
v_call: TRBV7-6
d_call: .
cdr3_aa: CASSSPLYGGTQYF
cdr3_nt: TGTGCCAGCAGCTCACCCCTCTACGGGGGGACCCAGTACTTC

j_call: TRBJ1-3
cdr3_length: 16
clone_size: .
v_call: TRBV30
d_call: .
cdr3_aa: CAWSVRWGLTGNTIYF
cdr3_nt: TGTGCCTGGAGTGTACGTTGGGGCTTAACTGGAAACACCATATATTTT

j_call: TRBJ1-1
cdr3_length: 14
clone_size: .
v_call: TRBV6-5
d_call: .
cdr3_aa: CASSYDYGNTEAFF
cdr3_nt: TGTGCCAGCAGTTACGATTATGGGAACACTGAAGCTTTCTTT